These T cell receptor beta chains were read from a single sample in a study of blood T cell repertoires in COVID-19. TCRdb's copy holds only in-frame clones and misses some; the assay was immunoSEQ multiplex PCR. The sample lists over 150,000 clones, approximately 80% occurring once. Input material: peripheral blood. Every receptor here comes from a human donor in a cohort sampled during active COVID-19. Each CDR3 is given with its conserved first and last residue. Fields, in order: V gene, D gene, J gene, clone size, CDR3 DNA, CDR3 protein. The D gene is left open where the match is weak. A clone size is listed for some rows: how often the clone was seen (once, few, many), or a class if it is expanded.

v_call: TRBV12-5
d_call: -
j_call: TRBJ1-4
clone_size: -
cdr3_nt: TGTGCTAGTGGGGAACAGGGTGCTAATGAAAAACTGTTTTTT
cdr3_aa: CASGEQGANEKLFF

v_call: TRBV3-1/TRBV3-2
d_call: -
j_call: TRBJ2-7
clone_size: -
cdr3_nt: TGTGCCAGCAGACCAAGGGGCTCGACCTACGAGCAGTACTTC
cdr3_aa: CASRPRGSTYEQYF

v_call: TRBV6-5
d_call: -
j_call: TRBJ2-7
clone_size: -
cdr3_nt: TGTGCCAGCAGGAGGAGCCTCGTCGGCTACGAGCAGTACTTC
cdr3_aa: CASRRSLVGYEQYF

v_call: TRBV18
d_call: TRBD1
j_call: TRBJ1-2
clone_size: -
cdr3_nt: TGTGCCAGCTCACCCGACAGGGGGTCTTCAGGCTACACCTTC
cdr3_aa: CASSPDRGSSGYTF

v_call: TRBV5-1
d_call: TRBD2
j_call: TRBJ2-7
clone_size: once
cdr3_nt: TGCGCCAGCAAAGTCGGGGGGGCCTACGAGCAGTACTTC
cdr3_aa: CASKVGGAYEQYF

v_call: TRBV4-1
d_call: -
j_call: TRBJ1-3
clone_size: -
cdr3_nt: TGCGCCAGCAGGCCAAGAGAGGCAGGGGGAAACACCATATATTTT
cdr3_aa: CASRPREAGGNTIYF

v_call: TRBV6-1
d_call: -
j_call: TRBJ2-1
clone_size: -
cdr3_nt: TGTGCCAGCAGTGAAGGGCAGGGGATACACAATGAGCAGTTCTTC
cdr3_aa: CASSEGQGIHNEQFF

v_call: TRBV19
d_call: TRBD1
j_call: TRBJ1-2
clone_size: -
cdr3_nt: TGTGCCAGTAGCATAAAACAGGGGGCAGTTGGCTACACCTTC
cdr3_aa: CASSIKQGAVGYTF

v_call: TRBV5-5
d_call: TRBD1
j_call: TRBJ1-1
clone_size: -
cdr3_nt: TGTGCCAGCAGCTTGGGAGGGGGCCACACTGAAGCTTTCTTT
cdr3_aa: CASSLGGGHTEAFF

v_call: TRBV29-1
d_call: TRBD1
j_call: TRBJ2-3
clone_size: -
cdr3_nt: TGCAGCGTTATAGGGACAGGACACCCCCCACGCACAGATACGCAGTATTTT
cdr3_aa: CSVIGTGHPPRTDTQYF

v_call: TRBV5-8
d_call: -
j_call: TRBJ2-7
clone_size: -
cdr3_nt: TGTGCCAGCAGCGAACATTACGAGCAGTACTTC
cdr3_aa: CASSEHYEQYF

v_call: TRBV5-1
d_call: TRBD1
j_call: TRBJ1-1
clone_size: -
cdr3_nt: TGCGCCAGCAGCTCGGGGACAGCTATGAACACTGAAGCTTTCTTT
cdr3_aa: CASSSGTAMNTEAFF

v_call: TRBV5-5
d_call: TRBD1
j_call: TRBJ2-5
clone_size: -
cdr3_nt: TGTGCCAGCAGCCAGGGACAGGGGGCTGTGCACGAGACCCAGTACTTC
cdr3_aa: CASSQGQGAVHETQYF

v_call: TRBV7-9
d_call: -
j_call: TRBJ1-4
clone_size: -
cdr3_nt: TGTGCCAGCAGCATTGGGCCAGGGATTTTAGAGGCCGTAACTAATGAAAAACTGTTTTTT
cdr3_aa: CASSIGPGILEAVTNEKLFF

v_call: TRBV5-1
d_call: TRBD2
j_call: TRBJ2-5
clone_size: -
cdr3_nt: TGCGCCAGCAGCTTGGAGACTCCTAGCGGGGAAGAGACCCAGTACTTC
cdr3_aa: CASSLETPSGEETQYF

v_call: TRBV13
d_call: TRBD1
j_call: TRBJ1-1
clone_size: -
cdr3_nt: TGTGCCAGCAGGGAACAGGGGATAAACACTGAAGCTTTCTTT
cdr3_aa: CASREQGINTEAFF

v_call: TRBV19
d_call: TRBD1
j_call: TRBJ1-5
clone_size: -
cdr3_nt: TGTGCCAGTAGACCGACAGGGGAGTATAGCAATCAGCCCCAGCATTTT
cdr3_aa: CASRPTGEYSNQPQHF

v_call: TRBV5-3
d_call: TRBD1
j_call: TRBJ1-5
clone_size: -
cdr3_nt: TGTGCCAGAAGCTTCAGGACAGGGCGGCCCCAGCATTTT
cdr3_aa: CARSFRTGRPQHF

v_call: TRBV5-6
d_call: -
j_call: TRBJ2-7
clone_size: -
cdr3_nt: TGTGCCACCTCCGCCGGGAACGAGCAGTACTTC
cdr3_aa: CATSAGNEQYF

v_call: TRBV19
d_call: -
j_call: TRBJ1-2
clone_size: -
cdr3_nt: TGTGCCAGTAGTAGCCAGACGGGAAAGAACTATGGCTACACCTTC
cdr3_aa: CASSSQTGKNYGYTF

v_call: TRBV6-5
d_call: TRBD1
j_call: TRBJ1-2
clone_size: -
cdr3_nt: TGTGCCAGCAGTTACACAGGGGATGGCTACACCTTC
cdr3_aa: CASSYTGDGYTF

v_call: TRBV30
d_call: TRBD1
j_call: TRBJ2-7
clone_size: -
cdr3_nt: TGTGCCTGGAGTATGGGACAGAGCTACGAGCAGTACTTC
cdr3_aa: CAWSMGQSYEQYF

v_call: TRBV27
d_call: TRBD1
j_call: TRBJ1-6
clone_size: once
cdr3_nt: TGTGCCAGCAGTTTCGCCAGGGGGTCCCTTAATTCACCCCTCCACTTT
cdr3_aa: CASSFARGSLNSPLHF

v_call: TRBV3-1/TRBV3-2
d_call: -
j_call: TRBJ2-1
clone_size: -
cdr3_nt: TGTGCCAGCAGCCTCGAGCCAGGAAATGAGCAGTTCTTC
cdr3_aa: CASSLEPGNEQFF